The source of this TCR beta chain is a study of cytomegalovirus exposure and HLA in healthy donors. Regarding the study as a whole: Using the classifier, cytomegalovirus status was reportedly diagnosed with high specificity and sensitivity. TCR beta chain V- and J-gene trimming was linked, in a later analysis, to a missense variant in DCLRE1C.

Healthy people donating bone marrow made up the donors. V lost 0 bases and J lost 5; bases outside the gene matches: 6. CDR3 length: 16 amino acids. Germline CDR1 reads LGHNA; CDR2 reads YSLEER. PCR involved 60 Vbeta and 13 Jbeta primers. The repertoire was sequenced with immunoSEQ multiplex PCR; TCRdb's copy has only in-frame clones and lacks some. The data contain some 130,000 clones, 70% to 80% of them singletons. As to this clone: The antigen remains unidentified.

Specimen: PBMCs. The sequence was obtained from a female donor in good health and CMV-seronegative. V gene TRBV4-3 combines with J gene TRBJ2-3; 9 bases are shared with TRBD2. CDR3 residues: CASSQDPAGGVDTQYF. DNA of the CDR3: TGCGCCAGCAGCCAAGATCCAGCGGGAGGAGTAGATACGCAGTATTTT.